One and the same sample provided the 30 T cell receptor beta chains below, sequenced in a study of T cells after yellow fever vaccination. In TCRdb, the 5' RACE reads were re-called with MiXCR into one record per CDR3 protein. The profile shows tens of thousands of distinct CDR3 sequences, more than 5.5% of them singletons. Sequencing used CD8+ T cells sorted from PBMCs, obtained more than 4 days after the first yellow fever vaccination. All receptors come from a man aged 18 to 30 who received the YFV17D yellow fever vaccine.

This clonotype was observed a few times. The chain is built from TRBV5-1 and TRBJ1-1, with D perhaps matching TRBD1 (6 bases). V lost 1 base to trimming and J lost 5 bases, with 9 bases between them. Per the germline V gene, CDR1 is SGHRS and CDR2 is YFSETQ. CDR3 size: 13 residues. The CDR3 sequence is CASSLKGETEAFF. The CDR3 DNA sequence: TGCGCCAGCAGCTTGAAGGGGGAGACTGAAGCTTTCTTT. The entire variable domain, with the rest obtained from reference TRBV5-1 and TRBJ1-1, is as follows: KAGVTQTPRYLIKTRGQQVTLSCSPISGHRSVSWYQQTPGQGLQFLFEYFSETQRNKGNFPGRFSGRQFSNSRSEMNVSTLELGDSALYLCASSLKGETEAFFGQGTRLTVV.

The sample holds a few counts of this clonotype. The chain joins TRBV6-5 to TRBJ1-6; a weak D match, TRBD1 (6 bases). Germline CDR1 MNHEY, CDR2 SVGAGI. V lost 2 bases, J lost 17 bases, and 10 bases lay in between. CDR3 length: 11 residues. CDR3 region: CASSYAGTFHF. The CDR3 DNA follows: TGTGCCAGCAGTTACGCCGGGACATTCCACTTT.

This clonotype was picked up many times. The V and J genes are TRBV4-3 and TRBJ1-5; no reliable D call. The germline gives CDR1 LGHNA, CDR2 YSLEER. The CDR3 runs 15 residues. The V gene lost 0 bases and the J gene lost 0 bases, with 6 bases spanning the gap. CDR3 amino acids: CASSQDRYSNQPQHF. DNA of the CDR3: TGCGCCAGCAGCCAAGATCGGTATAGCAATCAGCCCCAGCATTTT.

The V and J genes are TRBV23-1 and TRBJ1-1, with 8 bases matching TRBD1. TRBV23-1 is assigned to the ORF class and has an uncertain function. This CDR3 comprises 14 residues. The V segment lost 6 bases and the J segment 3 bases; nucleotides outside the gene matches: 6. DNA of the CDR3: TGCGCCAGCAGGGCAAGACAGGGGTACACTGAAGCTTTCTTT. Its translation is CASRARQGYTEAFF.

The chain uses TRBV7-8 and TRBJ2-7; D ambiguous. Germline CDR1 and CDR2: SGHVS and FQNEAQ. The CDR3 spans 13 residues. V was clipped by 1 base and J by 1 base, with 5 bases between them. The CDR3 nucleotides read TGTGCCAGCAGCTTAGGCAGGTCCTACGAGCAGTACTTC. It specifies CASSLGRSYEQYF.

This clonotype was counted a few times. This chain joins TRBV28 and TRBJ2-2; D unclear. Germline V gene sequence: CDR1 MDHEN, CDR2 SYDVKM. The V gene lost 3 bases and the J gene lost 8 bases, with 10 bases spanning the gap. The CDR3 spans 13 residues. CDR3 DNA: TGTGCCAGCAGTTTTCGCTTAACGGGGGAGCTGTTTTTT. Translation gives CASSFRLTGELFF.

This clonotype has ten or more counts. This chain uses TRBV27 with TRBJ2-7; D ambiguous. Between the trimmed V and J ends, which lost 5 bases and 0 bases, there was a span of 8 bases. Per germline, CDR1 MNHEY and CDR2 SMNVEV (reference sequence). This CDR3 has 13 amino acids. The CDR3 DNA follows: TGTGCCAGCAGTAAAGGGATCTCCTACGAGCAGTACTTC. Amino acid sequence: CASSKGISYEQYF.

V is TRBV4-3 and J is TRBJ2-7; TRBD2 matches 8 bases. The V gene end was trimmed by 5 bases and the J gene end by 12 bases; junction bases not matched to a gene: 15. Germline V gene data show CDR1 as LGHNA and CDR2 as YSLEER. The CDR3 is 14 amino acids. The DNA of the CDR3 is TGCGCCAGCAGCTCCCGCGGTAGCGGGATAGGGTTGTACTTC. The encoded protein is CASSSRGSGIGLYF.

This clonotype was counted at least ten times. The V and J genes are TRBV3-1 and TRBJ1-2, with D unclear. Germline CDR1 is LGHDT and CDR2 is YNNKEL (reference sequence). The V and J ends lost 0 bases and 6 bases respectively, with 17 bases between them. CDR3 length: 16 residues. DNA of the CDR3: TGTGCCAGCAGCCAAGATAGCGGCAGTGGGATCAATGGCTACACCTTC. Amino acids: CASSQDSGSGINGYTF.

This clonotype was seen ten or more times. V and J are TRBV12-3 or TRBV12-4 and TRBJ1-1; D remains unclear. Trimming took off 0 bases at V and 2 bases at J, with 7 bases between the two ends. The CDR3 sequence is 14 residues long. Here the CDR3 reads CASSLAGSNTEAFF. As DNA, the CDR3 is TGTGCCAGCAGTTTAGCGGGGTCCAACACTGAAGCTTTCTTT.

This sequence joins TRBV19 and TRBJ2-1, with 11 bases fitting TRBD1. The germline V gene has CDR1 LNHDA and CDR2 SQIVND (reference sequence). The length of the CDR3 is 16 residues. Trimming cost V 4 bases and J 0 bases; bases outside gene matches: 2. DNA of the CDR3: TGTGCCAGTAGTAGGGGGACAGGGGGCTCCTACAATGAGCAGTTCTTC. This sequence encodes CASSRGTGGSYNEQFF.

This clonotype appeared a few times. The chain combines TRBV5-6 with TRBJ2-3; 12 bases line up with TRBD2. With 0 bases clipped from V and 4 bases from J, the junction kept 12 bases outside the gene matches. The CDR3 has 19 residues. From germline, CDR1 is SGHDT and CDR2 YYEEEE. CDR3 amino acids: CASSLAGLAGGLKPDTQYF. As DNA, the CDR3 is TGTGCCAGCAGCTTGGCTGGGCTAGCGGGGGGGCTAAAGCCAGATACGCAGTATTTT.

In its sample, this clonotype was seen a few times. This chain connects TRBV5-1 to TRBJ2-1; 8 nucleotides line up with TRBD2. The CDR3 totals 17 residues. Germline V gene sequence: CDR1 SGHRS, CDR2 YFSETQ. J was trimmed by 1 base and V by 2 bases; bases with no gene match: 8. The chain's CDR3 is CASSFEIAGNSYNEQFF. The CDR3 DNA reads TGCGCCAGCAGCTTTGAGATAGCGGGGAATTCCTACAATGAGCAGTTCTTC.

This clonotype was recorded at least ten times. The genes are TRBV4-3 and TRBJ1-6, with D hard to call. CDR3 length equals 15 residues. Germline CDR1 reads LGHNA; CDR2 reads YSLEER. The V gene lost 0 bases and the J gene lost 7 bases, with 10 bases spanning the gap. CDR3 sequence reads: CASSQEGTRNSPLHF. The CDR3 nucleotides read TGCGCCAGCAGCCAAGAAGGTACCCGAAATTCACCCCTCCACTTT.

Turning to this clonotype: A read error may explain this, as a much larger clone is one base away. The chain links TRBV10-3 to TRBJ2-2; D unclear. The CDR3 extends over 14 amino acids. CDR1 and CDR2 from the germline V gene are ENHRY and SYGVKD. Here the CDR3 DNA reads TGTGCCATCAGTGAGGTACAGAACATCGGGGAGCTGTTTTTT. It is translated as CAISEVQNIGELFF.

This clonotype was counted a few times. The chain carries TRBV5-5 and TRBJ1-5, with 8 bases that match TRBD1. CDR1 is SGHKS and CDR2 is YYEKEE in the germline V gene (reference sequence). After removal of 4 bases from V and 2 bases from J, the junction contained 2 bases not matched to a gene. The CDR3 contains 14 residues. The DNA of the CDR3 is TGTGCCAGCAGCCCGGACAGGGGCAATCAGCCCCAGCATTTT. This translates into CASSPDRGNQPQHF.

The chain employs TRBV5-5 and TRBJ2-7, with D maybe TRBD1 (6 bases). The CDR3 sequence is 18 residues long. Germline-derived CDR1 and CDR2 are SGHKS and YYEKEE (reference sequence). V dropped 2 bases and J dropped 1 base, with 22 bases sitting between them. The CDR3 sequence: CASSFRAGQGSRSYEQYF. The CDR3 DNA is TGTGCCAGCAGCTTCCGTGCTGGGCAGGGGAGTCGTTCCTACGAGCAGTACTTC.

CDR3 residues: CASSQGDRDYGYTF. The DNA of the CDR3 is TGCGCCAGCAGCCAAGGGGACAGAGACTATGGCTACACCTTC. V and J are TRBV4-1 and TRBJ1-2, with TRBD1 matching over 7 bases. With V trimmed by 1 base and J by 3 bases, 2 bases remained unmatched. Germline loops: CDR1 MGHRA, CDR2 YSYEKL. There are 14 residues in the CDR3.

This clonotype was observed at least ten times. V usage is TRBV5-6 and J usage is TRBJ2-1, with D possibly matching TRBD1 (6 bases). This CDR3 is 13 amino acids long. Germline assignment: CDR1 SGHDT and CDR2 YYEEEE. Trimming pared 4 bases from V and 15 bases from J, leaving 20 bases between. CDR3 coding DNA: TGTGCCAGCAGCGGAGGACAGTCTTGGTACTGGTTCTTC. This gives the protein CASSGGQSWYWFF.

In its sample, this clonotype was seen many times. The V call is TRBV12-3 or TRBV12-4, the J call TRBJ2-1; 10 nucleotides match TRBD2. There are 16 residues in the CDR3. V lost 3 bases, J lost 4 bases, and 6 bases stayed unmatched. DNA for the CDR3: TGTGCCAGCAGTTTCCTTGTAGCGGGGGGATACAATGAGCAGTTCTTC. It is translated as CASSFLVAGGYNEQFF.

The table lists this clonotype with a few counts. This rearrangement joins TRBV5-4 to TRBJ2-1, with 9 nucleotides matching TRBD2. CDR1 and CDR2 (germline): SGHNT, YYREEE (reference sequence). The V and J ends lost 2 bases and 5 bases, in that order; junction bases with no gene match: 5. This CDR3 has 15 amino acids. Here the CDR3 reads CASSFSGGADNEQFF. CDR3 bases: TGTGCCAGCAGCTTTAGCGGGGGCGCCGACAATGAGCAGTTCTTC.

V usage is TRBV11-2 and J usage is TRBJ1-2; a weak D match, TRBD1 (5 bases). The CDR3 has 13 amino acids. Germline V gene sequence: CDR1 SGHAT, CDR2 FQNNGV. Trimming cost V 5 bases and J 4 bases, with 11 bases left between them. The CDR3 DNA sequence: TGTGCCAGCAGCCTGACAGTAATCTATGGCTACACCTTC. Encoded protein: CASSLTVIYGYTF.

There are many counts of this clonotype. J is TRBJ2-1 and V is TRBV6-5; TRBD1 aligns across 9 bases. Germline trimming cut 10 bases from V and 6 bases from J; bases unmatched to any gene: 19. The CDR3 length is 17 residues. Germline V gene data show CDR1 as MNHEY and CDR2 as SVGAGI. CDR3 amino acids: CATQPGQGQVLFNEQFF. In DNA form, the CDR3 reads TGTGCCACCCAACCGGGACAGGGTCAAGTTCTCTTCAATGAGCAGTTCTTC.

This clonotype has a count of ten or more. V usage is TRBV12-3 or TRBV12-4 and J usage is TRBJ2-3; 8 nucleotides agree with TRBD1. The CDR3 totals 15 residues. V gave up 6 bases and J gave up 2 bases; unmatched junction bases: 7. CDR3 nucleotide sequence: TGTGCCAGCAGCAGGACAGGGACCTACACAGATACGCAGTATTTT. Its protein is CASSRTGTYTDTQYF.

This clonotype has a handful of counts. The chain carries TRBV19 and TRBJ2-5; TRBD2 matches at 12 bases. The CDR3 is 17 residues long. The ends lost 6 bases at V and 0 bases at J; junction bases unmatched: 8. Germline CDR1 reads LNHDA; CDR2 reads SQIVND (reference sequence). The CDR3 reads CASRNGLAGQHQETQYF. CDR3 coding DNA: TGTGCCAGTAGAAACGGACTAGCGGGACAGCACCAAGAGACCCAGTACTTC. Full variable domain (remainder filled in from reference TRBV19 and TRBJ2-5): DGGITQSPKYLFRKEGQNVTLSCEQNLNHDAMYWYRQDPGQGLRLIYYSQIVNDFQKGDIAEGYSVSREKKESFPLTVTSAQKNPTAFYLCASRNGLAGQHQETQYFGPGTRLLVL.

This clonotype was counted at least ten times. This rearrangement joins TRBV4-3 to TRBJ2-1, with 10 bases lining up with TRBD2. Germline V gene lookup returns CDR1 LGHNA and CDR2 YSLEER. This CDR3 has 16 residues. With 0 bases clipped from V and 2 bases from J, the junction kept 1 base outside the gene matches. Here the CDR3 reads CASSQDGTSAYNEQFF. The CDR3 DNA reads as TGCGCCAGCAGCCAAGATGGGACTAGCGCCTACAATGAGCAGTTCTTC.

The chain uses TRBV29-1 and TRBJ1-1; weak D call: TRBD1 (5 bases). The germline gives CDR1 SQVTM, CDR2 ANQGSEA. The CDR3 length is 11 residues. CDR3 amino acids: CEVQAHTEAFF. In nucleotides, the CDR3 is TGCGAGGTACAGGCGCACACTGAAGCTTTCTTT.

This clonotype appeared a few times. The rearrangement links TRBV6-2 or TRBV6-3 to TRBJ2-7; a weak D match, TRBD1 (6 bases). V dropped 2 bases and J dropped 3 bases, with 11 bases sitting between them. CDR1 is MNHEY and CDR2 is SVGEGT in the germline V gene. CDR3 size: 14 residues. CDR3 region: CASSYGGWDYEQYV. DNA for the CDR3: TGTGCCAGCAGTTACGGGGGCTGGGACTACGAGCAGTACGTC.

This clonotype was seen repeatedly, ten times or more. The chain combines TRBV7-9 with TRBJ1-4; D is ambiguous. Looked up from germline, CDR1 is SEHNR and CDR2 is FQNEAQ (reference sequence). Trimming removed 10 bases at V and 8 bases at J, with 14 bases between. The CDR3 has 12 residues. The CDR3: CATRTGMEKLFF. The CDR3 nucleotides read TGTGCCACCCGGACGGGCATGGAAAAACTGTTTTTT.

There are a few counts of this clonotype. The chain links TRBV27 to TRBJ2-1, with 10 bases that match TRBD1. This CDR3 is built from 15 residues. Trimming removed 6 bases from V and 7 bases from J; junction bases left unmatched: 9. The germline V gene has CDR1 MNHEY and CDR2 SMNVEV (reference sequence). DNA of the CDR3: TGTGCCAGCAGGCTACCGGGACAGGGGAATAATGAGCAGTTCTTC. It encodes CASRLPGQGNNEQFF.